The present T cell receptor beta chain was sequenced within a study of T cell changes during pregnancy in multiple sclerosis. Clones were read by immunoSEQ multiplex PCR, and TCRdb kept only the in-frame ones, dropping some. The table shows fewer than 60,000 clones, with more than 85% occurring only once. CDR3 length: 15 residues. Per germline, CDR1 KGHSH and CDR2 LQKENI. J was trimmed by 6 bases and V by 2 bases; bases with no gene match: 4. The chain carries TRBV18 and TRBJ2-1; 10 bases are shared with TRBD2. This receptor was identified in a female donor in good health, enrolled as a control in a pregnancy study. The specimen was peripheral blood, collected after pregnancy. Here the CDR3 reads CASSPELAGVNEQFF. The CDR3 DNA sequence: TGTGCCAGCTCACCAGAGCTAGCGGGAGTCAATGAGCAGTTCTTC.